What follows are 5 T cell receptor beta chains derived from one specimen sequenced in a study of T cells in women clearing cervical HPV infection. TCRdb's table, derived via immunoSEQ multiplex PCR, lists solely in-frame clones and lacks some. The sample totals about 30,000 clones; its top ten clones hold about 7.1%. Sample: blood buffy coat. These receptors all stem from a woman aged 18 to 75 with a cervical HPV16 infection that either progressed to CIN3+ or cleared (not recorded which).

Points on this clone: The DNA ends 3 residues before the CDR3 does, and the rest of the CDR3 is filled in from the germline J gene. The rearrangement uses TRBV5-6 and TRBJ2-5; maybe TRBD2 (6 bases). This CDR3 spans 13 amino acids. The germline V gene has CDR1 SGHDT and CDR2 YYEEEE. V lost 4 bases and J 5 bases, leaving 12 bases between the germline ends. The sequenced part of the CDR3 DNA is TGTGCCAGCAGCGGGGGACTCGGGGAGACC. It is translated as CASSGGLGET. The CDR3 as a whole reads CASSGGLGETQYF. Full variable domain (rest looked up from reference TRBV5-6 and TRBJ2-5): DAGVTQSPTHLIKTRGQQVTLRCSPKSGHDTVSWYQQALGQGPQFIFQYYEEEERQRGNFPDRFSGHQFPNYSSELNVNALLLGDSALYLCASSGGLGETQYFGPGTRLLVL.

Remarks on this clone: The read terminates 3 residues ahead of where the CDR3 ends, so the germline J gene completes it. The chain carries TRBV7-3 and TRBJ2-3; D is perhaps TRBD2 (5 bases). Trimming shortened V by 5 bases and J by 3 bases, and 15 bases separated the two germline ends. The germline CDR1 and CDR2 sequences are SGHTA and FQGTGA. The CDR3 covers 15 residues. This chain's CDR3 is CASSPNSLGTDTQYF. CDR3 DNA, as far as it was read: TGTGCCAGCAGCCCGAATTCACTAGGGACAGATACG.

Concerning this clone: The read ends 3 residues before the CDR3 terminus; that terminus is restored from the germline J gene. The chain employs TRBV3-1 (or the pseudogene TRBV3-2) and TRBJ1-1, with TRBD1 matching over 7 bases. The germline V gene encodes CDR1 LGHDT and CDR2 YNNKEL (reference sequence). Trimming took 3 bases from V and 1 from J; bases not matched to a gene: 2. The CDR3 length is 14 residues. CDR3 region: CASSHNRGNTEAFF. CDR3 bases read: TGTGCCAGCAGCCATAACAGGGGGAACACTGAA.

As to this clone: The read stops 3 residues short of the end of the CDR3; the missing end is completed from the germline J gene. The genes are TRBV20-1 and TRBJ2-1; 9 nucleotides agree with TRBD2. Germline-derived CDR1 and CDR2 are DFQATT and SNEGSKA (reference sequence). V lost 4 bases and J lost 5; bases outside the gene matches: 6. This CDR3 is 14 amino acids long. The CDR3 DNA, read in part, is TGCAGTGCTATAAGCGGGGGGATGGACAATGAG. Translating it yields CSAISGGMDNE. The full CDR3 protein is CSAISGGMDNEQFF.

This CDR3 reads CASSLGYPGPGKEETQYF. The DNA read from the CDR3 is TGTGCCAGCTCACTCGGTTACCCCGGACCAGGGAAGGAGGAGACC. This chain connects TRBV18 to TRBJ2-5; perhaps TRBD1 as D (5 bases). The CDR3 extends 3 residues past the end of the read, so its final part is completed from the germline J gene. The CDR3 loop spans 18 amino acids. CDR1 is KGHSH and CDR2 is LQKENI in the germline V gene. V dropped 4 bases and J dropped 5 bases, with 26 bases sitting between them.